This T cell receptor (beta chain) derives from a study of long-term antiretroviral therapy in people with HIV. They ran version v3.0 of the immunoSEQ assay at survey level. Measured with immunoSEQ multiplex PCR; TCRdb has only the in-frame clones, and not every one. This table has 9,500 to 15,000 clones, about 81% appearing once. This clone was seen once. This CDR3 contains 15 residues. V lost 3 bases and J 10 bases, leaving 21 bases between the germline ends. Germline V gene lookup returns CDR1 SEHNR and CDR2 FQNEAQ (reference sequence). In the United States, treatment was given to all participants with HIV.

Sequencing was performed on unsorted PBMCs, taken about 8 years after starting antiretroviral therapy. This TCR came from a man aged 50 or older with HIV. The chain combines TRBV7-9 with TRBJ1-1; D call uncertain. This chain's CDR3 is CASSFGSAPSYGAFF. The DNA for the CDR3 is TGTGCCAGCAGCTTCGGCTCCGCACCGTCGTACGGAGCTTTCTTT.